A selection of T cell receptor beta chains follows, all from one sample in a study. Via MiXCR, TCRdb re-called the 5' RACE reads, giving one row per CDR3 protein. This sample carries about 61,000 distinct CDR3 sequences, 25% to 30% of them seen once, and the ten largest clones take about 2.3%. Sequencing was done on a sample of tumor-infiltrating naive CD4+ T cells sorted from the breast tumor. These receptors all stem from a female donor with breast cancer. Each CDR3 is given with its conserved first and last residue. The D gene is left open where the match is weak. Part of the rows lack a size; the others show once, few, many or a class for expanded clones.

d_gene,j_gene,abundance,v_gene,CDR3nt,CDR3aa
NA,TRBJ2-5,few,TRBV5-6,TGTGCCAGCAGCTTGGTCGCCAGCCTTGCCCAAGAGACCCAGTACTTC,CASSLVASLAQETQYF
NA,TRBJ1-6,few,TRBV5-1,TGCGCCAGCAGCTTGGACAGATTTTATAATTCACCCCTCCACTTT,CASSLDRFYNSPLHF
TRBD2,TRBJ2-1,NA,TRBV7-2,TGTGCCAGCAGCTTAGTGGGCGGGGGGCTCTCGGATGAGCAGTTCTTC,CASSLVGGGLSDEQFF
NA,TRBJ2-7,few,TRBV20-1,TGCAGTGCTAGACGGGACGGTCTCTACGAGCAGTACTTC,CSARRDGLYEQYF
TRBD1,TRBJ1-4,few,TRBV12-3/TRBV12-4,TGTGCCAGCAGCTTTGACAGGGGACGGGAAAAACTGTTTTTT,CASSFDRGREKLFF
NA,TRBJ1-1,NA,TRBV25-1,TGTGCCAGCAGTGAATCTAGTGTGAACACTGAAGCTTTCTTT,CASSESSVNTEAFF
NA,TRBJ1-2,few,TRBV6-1,TGTGCCAGCAGTGAGGGTAACTATGGCTACACCTTC,CASSEGNYGYTF
TRBD2,TRBJ2-1,many,TRBV10-3,TGTGCCATTTTAGCGGGGGCGGGTAATGAGCAGTTCTTC,CAILAGAGNEQFF
TRBD1,TRBJ2-5,many,TRBV5-1,TGCGCCAGCAGCCAGGGGGAAATGAGGGAGACCCAGTACTTC,CASSQGEMRETQYF
NA,TRBJ2-2,NA,TRBV5-1,TGCGCCAGCAGCTTGGGCACGGCGAACACCGGGGAGCTGTTTTTT,CASSLGTANTGELFF
NA,TRBJ2-5,NA,TRBV6-1,TGTGCCAGCAGTGATTATGGTGAGACCCAGTACTTC,CASSDYGETQYF
NA,TRBJ1-1,NA,TRBV2,TGTGCCAGCACACTGAACACTGAAGCTTTCTTT,CASTLNTEAFF
NA,TRBJ1-6,NA,TRBV12-3/TRBV12-4,TGTGCCAGCAGCCCGACGAAACTCGGCAATTCACCCCTCCACTTT,CASSPTKLGNSPLHF
TRBD1,TRBJ1-2,NA,TRBV12-3/TRBV12-4,TGTGCCAGCAGCCGGGACAGGGGGACTAACTATGGCTACACCTTC,CASSRDRGTNYGYTF
TRBD1,TRBJ2-1,few,TRBV20-1,TGCAGTGCTGAGGACAGGGCAAAGTTCCGTGAGCAGTTCTTC,CSAEDRAKFREQFF
TRBD2,TRBJ2-1,few,TRBV7-6,TGTGCCAGCAGCTTAAGTGGCGGGGGGGCCTTCAATGAGCAGTTCTTC,CASSLSGGGAFNEQFF
NA,TRBJ2-2,NA,TRBV15,TGTGCCACCAGCAGAGAGCCCCGCACCGGGGAGCTGTTTTTT,CATSREPRTGELFF
NA,TRBJ2-5,few,TRBV2,TGTGCCAGCACCTCTAGGGATGAGACCCAGTACTTC,CASTSRDETQYF
NA,TRBJ2-7,medium-sized,TRBV6-1,TGTGCCAGCAGCGGATCCAGGGCCCTAAGGGACTACGAGCAGTACTTC,CASSGSRALRDYEQYF
NA,TRBJ1-2,many,TRBV20-1,TGCAGTGCTAGTCATCCCCAGGAGATCTATGGCTACACCTTC,CSASHPQEIYGYTF
NA,TRBJ2-7,NA,TRBV5-4,TGTGCCAGCAGCGCGGGACGGAGGGGCCACGAGCAGTACTTC,CASSAGRRGHEQYF
NA,TRBJ2-3,few,TRBV20-1,TGCAGTGCTAGAGATCAGGCGACGAGCGCTCTGGATACGCAGTATTTT,CSARDQATSALDTQYF
TRBD2,TRBJ2-1,NA,TRBV4-1,TGCGCCAGCAGCCGGGAGACTAGCGGTGGGAACAATGAGCAGTTCTTC,CASSRETSGGNNEQFF
NA,TRBJ2-2,few,TRBV30,TGTGCCTGGAGTGGGACAGCTAACACCGGGGAGCTGTTTTTT,CAWSGTANTGELFF
TRBD2,TRBJ2-2,NA,TRBV5-1,TGCGCCAGCAGCTCAAGCCTAGCGGCGAACACCGGGGAGCTGTTTTTT,CASSSSLAANTGELFF
TRBD2,TRBJ2-1,few,TRBV7-7,TGTGCTAGCAGCTCGACTAGCGGAGGGGGGAATGAGCAGTTCTTC,CASSSTSGGGNEQFF
NA,TRBJ1-1,NA,TRBV18,TGTGCCAGCTCACTACAACAGTTTAGGGGAGTGAACACTGAAGCTTTCTTT,CASSLQQFRGVNTEAFF
NA,TRBJ2-3,many,TRBV7-2,TGTGCCAGCAGCTTTCAGGGCACAGATACGCAGTATTTT,CASSFQGTDTQYF
TRBD1,TRBJ2-3,once,TRBV15,TGTGCCACCAGCAGAGAAGGGGGCACTGTAACAGATACGCAGTATTTT,CATSREGGTVTDTQYF
TRBD2,TRBJ2-5,NA,TRBV9,TGTGCCAGCAGCCCAGCCGGGAGGGTGGCAGAGACCCAGTACTTC,CASSPAGRVAETQYF
NA,TRBJ2-3,many,TRBV29-1,TGCAGCATCAAAAGTGTTCCGGACAGAACAGATACGCAGTATTTT,CSIKSVPDRTDTQYF
TRBD2,TRBJ2-7,NA,TRBV7-9,TGTGCCAGCAGCCGACTAGCGGGGAGCTCCTACGAGCAGTACTTC,CASSRLAGSSYEQYF
NA,TRBJ2-4,NA,TRBV7-9,TGTGCCAGCAGTCTGGCTAACATTCAGTACTTC,CASSLANIQYF
NA,TRBJ1-2,NA,TRBV6-1,TGTGCCAGCAGTGAAGGGACAGCTAACTATGGCTACACCTTC,CASSEGTANYGYTF
NA,TRBJ1-6,NA,TRBV28,TGTGCCAGTGCACGGGCCAGCGGTAATTCACCCCTCCACTTT,CASARASGNSPLHF
TRBD2,TRBJ2-1,many,TRBV3-1,TGTGCCAGCAGCCCAACGACTAGCGGGAGGTATAACAATGAGCAGTTCTTC,CASSPTTSGRYNNEQFF
NA,TRBJ2-5,NA,TRBV5-1,TGCGCCAGCAGCTCGAACCACGGGACCCAGTACTTC,CASSSNHGTQYF
NA,TRBJ1-2,NA,TRBV4-2,TGTGCCAGCAGCCAAGATCAGGGAGGGGGCTACACCTTC,CASSQDQGGGYTF
TRBD1,TRBJ1-4,NA,TRBV4-2,TGTGCCAGCAGCTTAAGAGAGGACAGGGGGTCCAAACTGTTTTTT,CASSLREDRGSKLFF
TRBD2,TRBJ2-7,few,TRBV5-1,TGCGCCAGCAGCCTGACCCAGCGGGAGCATAACGAGCAGTACTTC,CASSLTQREHNEQYF
TRBD1,TRBJ2-7,medium-sized,TRBV5-1,TGCGCCAGCAGCTTCCGGGACAGGGCCGACGAGCAGTACTTC,CASSFRDRADEQYF
NA,TRBJ1-3,NA,TRBV2,TGTGCCAGCAGTGGAGAGACGGCAGGAAACACCATATATTTT,CASSGETAGNTIYF
NA,TRBJ1-2,NA,TRBV6-6,TGTGCCAGCAGTTACTCGCTGGATAACTATGGCTACACCTTC,CASSYSLDNYGYTF
TRBD1,TRBJ1-1,NA,TRBV20-1,TGCAGTGCTACAGGGGGCGGGCACACTGAAGCTTTCTTT,CSATGGGHTEAFF
TRBD1,TRBJ2-7,NA,TRBV12-3/TRBV12-4,TGTGCCAGCAGCCCTGACAGGGGGCCACCCAGCGAGCAGTACTTC,CASSPDRGPPSEQYF
NA,TRBJ1-2,few,TRBV10-3,TGTGCCATCAGTCCCGACAGGCTCTATGGCTACACCTTC,CAISPDRLYGYTF
TRBD1,TRBJ2-5,NA,TRBV7-9,TGTGCCAGCAGCCGCGGACAGGGAACCCAAGAGACACAGTACTTC,CASSRGQGTQETQYF
TRBD1,TRBJ1-1,NA,TRBV7-3,TGTGCCAGCAGCGGACAGGTGAACACTGAAGCTTTCTTT,CASSGQVNTEAFF
NA,TRBJ2-1,NA,TRBV4-1,TGCGCCAGCAGCCAAGGCGTACTCGGGGGCGGCTCCTACAATGAGCAGTTCTTC,CASSQGVLGGGSYNEQFF
TRBD2,TRBJ2-1,NA,TRBV5-1,TGCGCCAGCAGCTTGCAGGTTCTAGCGGGAGACAATGAGCAGTTCTTC,CASSLQVLAGDNEQFF
TRBD1,TRBJ2-1,few,TRBV5-1,TGCGCCAGCAGCTTGGCCGGGACAGGTGACAATGAGCAGTTCTTC,CASSLAGTGDNEQFF